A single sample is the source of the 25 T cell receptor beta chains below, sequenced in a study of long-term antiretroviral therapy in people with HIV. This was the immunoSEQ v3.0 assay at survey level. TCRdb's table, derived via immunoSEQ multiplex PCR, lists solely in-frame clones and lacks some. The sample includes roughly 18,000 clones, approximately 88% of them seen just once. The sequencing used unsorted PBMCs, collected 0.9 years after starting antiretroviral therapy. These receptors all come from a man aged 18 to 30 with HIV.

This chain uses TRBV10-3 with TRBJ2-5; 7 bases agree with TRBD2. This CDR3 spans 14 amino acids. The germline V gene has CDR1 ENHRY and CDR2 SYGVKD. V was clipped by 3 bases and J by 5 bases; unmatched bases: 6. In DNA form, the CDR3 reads TGTGCCATCAGTGATCCGGGGGGTTGGGAGACCCAGTACTTC. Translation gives CAISDPGGWETQYF.

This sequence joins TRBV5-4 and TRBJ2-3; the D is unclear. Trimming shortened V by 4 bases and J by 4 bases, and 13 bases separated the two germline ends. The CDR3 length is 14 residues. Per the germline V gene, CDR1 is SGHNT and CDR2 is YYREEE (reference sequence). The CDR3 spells CASSPWGGPDTQYF. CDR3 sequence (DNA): TGTGCCAGCAGCCCGTGGGGTGGGCCAGATACGCAGTATTTT. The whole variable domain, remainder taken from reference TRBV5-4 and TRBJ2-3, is ETGVTQSPTHLIKTRGQQVTLRCSSQSGHNTVSWYQQALGQGPQFIFQYYREEENGRGNFPPRFSGLQFPNYSSELNVNALELDDSALYLCASSPWGGPDTQYFGPGTRLTVL.

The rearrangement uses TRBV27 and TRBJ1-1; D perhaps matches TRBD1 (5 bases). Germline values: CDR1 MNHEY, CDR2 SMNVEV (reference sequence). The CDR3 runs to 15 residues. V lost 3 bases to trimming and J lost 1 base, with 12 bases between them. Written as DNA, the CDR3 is TGTGCCAGCAGTTTTCTAAGGGGAACGAACACTGAAGCTTTCTTT. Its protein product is CASSFLRGTNTEAFF.

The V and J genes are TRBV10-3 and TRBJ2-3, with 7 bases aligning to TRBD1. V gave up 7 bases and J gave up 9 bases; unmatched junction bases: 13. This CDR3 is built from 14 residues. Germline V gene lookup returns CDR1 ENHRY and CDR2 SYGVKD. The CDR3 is CAITHTGESGTQYF. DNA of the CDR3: TGTGCCATCACTCATACAGGGGAATCGGGGACGCAGTATTTT.

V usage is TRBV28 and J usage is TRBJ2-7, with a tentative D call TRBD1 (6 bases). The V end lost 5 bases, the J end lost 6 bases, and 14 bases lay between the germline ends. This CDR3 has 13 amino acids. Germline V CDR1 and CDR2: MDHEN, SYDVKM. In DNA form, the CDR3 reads TGTGCCAGCAGTGTTTCAGGGGTCGGCGAGCAGTACGTC. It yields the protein CASSVSGVGEQYV.

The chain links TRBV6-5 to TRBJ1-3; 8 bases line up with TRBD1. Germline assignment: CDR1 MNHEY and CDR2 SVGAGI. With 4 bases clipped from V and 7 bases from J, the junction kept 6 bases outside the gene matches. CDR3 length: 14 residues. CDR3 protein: CASSSTGDSNTIYF. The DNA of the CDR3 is TGTGCCAGCAGTTCGACAGGGGATAGTAACACCATATATTTT.

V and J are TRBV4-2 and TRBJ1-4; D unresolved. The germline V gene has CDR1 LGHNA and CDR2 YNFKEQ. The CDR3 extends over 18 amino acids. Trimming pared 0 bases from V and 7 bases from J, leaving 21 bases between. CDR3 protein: CASSQDASGPRISEKLFF. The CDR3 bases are TGTGCCAGCAGCCAAGATGCATCCGGGCCGCGGATTAGTGAAAAACTGTTTTTT.

This CDR3 reads CAWSQLGAQPQHF. The CDR3 coding sequence is TGTGCCTGGAGTCAATTGGGGGCACAGCCCCAGCATTTT. The chain carries TRBV30 and TRBJ1-5, with D perhaps matching TRBD1 (6 bases). CDR3 length: 13 residues. Between the trimmed V and J ends, which lost 2 bases and 7 bases, there was a span of 12 bases. Germline loops: CDR1 GTSNPN, CDR2 SVGIG (reference sequence).

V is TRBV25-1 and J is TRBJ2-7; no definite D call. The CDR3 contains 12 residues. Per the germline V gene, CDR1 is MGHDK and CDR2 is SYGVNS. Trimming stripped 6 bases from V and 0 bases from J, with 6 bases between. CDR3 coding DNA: TGTGCCAGCAGCACCGGCTCCTACGAGCAGTACGTC. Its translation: CASSTGSYEQYV.

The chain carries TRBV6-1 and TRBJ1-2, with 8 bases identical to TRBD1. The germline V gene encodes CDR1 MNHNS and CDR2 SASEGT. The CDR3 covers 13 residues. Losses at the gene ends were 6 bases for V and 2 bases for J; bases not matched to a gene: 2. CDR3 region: CASSRQGNYGYTF. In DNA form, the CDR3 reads TGTGCCAGCAGCAGACAGGGGAACTATGGCTACACCTTC.

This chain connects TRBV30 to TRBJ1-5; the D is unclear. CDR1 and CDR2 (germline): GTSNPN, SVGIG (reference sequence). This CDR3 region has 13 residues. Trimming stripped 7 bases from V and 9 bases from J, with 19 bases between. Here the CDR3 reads CASSSGVAGPQHF. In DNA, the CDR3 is TGTGCCTCGTCCTCCGGGGTCGCGGGGCCCCAGCATTTT.

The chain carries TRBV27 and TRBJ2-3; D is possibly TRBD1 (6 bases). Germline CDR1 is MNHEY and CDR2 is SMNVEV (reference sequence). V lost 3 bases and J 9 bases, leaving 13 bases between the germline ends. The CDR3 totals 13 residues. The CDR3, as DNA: TGTGCCAGCAGTTTCTCAGGGGTAGTCACGCAGTATTTT. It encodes CASSFSGVVTQYF.

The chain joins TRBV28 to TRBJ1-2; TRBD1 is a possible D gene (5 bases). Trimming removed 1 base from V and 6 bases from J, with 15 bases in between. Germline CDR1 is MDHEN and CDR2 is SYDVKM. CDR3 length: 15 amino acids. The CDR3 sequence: CASSLSTISQDGYTF. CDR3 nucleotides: TGTGCCAGCAGTTTATCCACTATATCACAGGATGGCTACACCTTC.

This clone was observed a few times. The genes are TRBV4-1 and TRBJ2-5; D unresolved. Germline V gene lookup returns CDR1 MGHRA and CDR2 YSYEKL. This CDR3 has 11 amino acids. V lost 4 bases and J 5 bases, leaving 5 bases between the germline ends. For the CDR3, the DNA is TGCGCCAGCAGCCTTGGGGAGACCCAGTACTTC. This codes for CASSLGETQYF.

CDR3 nucleotide sequence: TGCGCCAGCGCGACGATTGGGGCCTACCAAGAGACCCAGTACTTC. This sequence encodes CASATIGAYQETQYF. The chain uses TRBV5-1 and TRBJ2-5; a possible D gene is TRBD1 (5 bases). The V gene lost 7 bases and the J gene lost 0 bases, with 16 bases spanning the gap. The CDR3 totals 15 residues. The germline CDR1 and CDR2 sequences are SGHRS and YFSETQ.

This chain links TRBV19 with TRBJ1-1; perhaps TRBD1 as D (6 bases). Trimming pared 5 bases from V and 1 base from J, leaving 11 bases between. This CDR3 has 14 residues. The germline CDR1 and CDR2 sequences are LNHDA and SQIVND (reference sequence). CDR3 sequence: CASSARTENTEAFF. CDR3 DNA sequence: TGTGCCAGTAGTGCCCGGACAGAGAACACTGAAGCTTTCTTT.

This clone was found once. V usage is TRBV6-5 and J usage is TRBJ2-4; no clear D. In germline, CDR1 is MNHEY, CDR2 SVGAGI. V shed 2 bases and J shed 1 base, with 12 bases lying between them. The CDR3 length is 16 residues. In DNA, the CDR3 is TGTGCCAGCAGTTACCTCGGTTCAGCGGCCAAAAACATTCAGTACTTC. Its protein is CASSYLGSAAKNIQYF.

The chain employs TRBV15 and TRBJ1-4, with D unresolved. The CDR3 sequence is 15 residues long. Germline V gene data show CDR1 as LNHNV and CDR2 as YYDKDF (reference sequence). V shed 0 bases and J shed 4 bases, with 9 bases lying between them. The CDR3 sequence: CATSRDGRYNEKLFF. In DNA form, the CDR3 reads TGTGCCACCAGCAGAGATGGGCGGTATAATGAAAAACTGTTTTTT.

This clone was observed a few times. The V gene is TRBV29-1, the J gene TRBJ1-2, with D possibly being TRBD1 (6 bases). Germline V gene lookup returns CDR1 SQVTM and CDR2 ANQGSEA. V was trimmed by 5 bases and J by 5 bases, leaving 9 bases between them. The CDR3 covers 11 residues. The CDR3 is CSVHREYGYTF. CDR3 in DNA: TGCAGCGTTCACAGGGAGTATGGCTACACCTTC.

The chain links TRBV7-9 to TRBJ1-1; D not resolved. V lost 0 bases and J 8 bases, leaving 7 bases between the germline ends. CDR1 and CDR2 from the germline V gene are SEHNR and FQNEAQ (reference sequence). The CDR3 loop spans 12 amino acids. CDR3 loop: CASSLARREAFF. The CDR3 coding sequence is TGTGCCAGCAGCTTAGCGCGGAGAGAAGCTTTCTTT.

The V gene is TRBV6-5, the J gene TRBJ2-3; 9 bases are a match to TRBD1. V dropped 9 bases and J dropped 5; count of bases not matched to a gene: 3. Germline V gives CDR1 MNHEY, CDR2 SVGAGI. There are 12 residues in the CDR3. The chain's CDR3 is CASWTGEDTQYF. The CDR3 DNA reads TGTGCCAGTTGGACAGGGGAAGATACGCAGTATTTT.

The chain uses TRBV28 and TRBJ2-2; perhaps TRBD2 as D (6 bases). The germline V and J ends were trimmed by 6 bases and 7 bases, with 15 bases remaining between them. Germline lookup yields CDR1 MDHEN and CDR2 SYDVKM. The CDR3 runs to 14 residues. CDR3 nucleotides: TGTGCCAGCAGGGGTTTGCGGGGTCGCGGGGAGCTGTTTTTT. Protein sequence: CASRGLRGRGELFF.

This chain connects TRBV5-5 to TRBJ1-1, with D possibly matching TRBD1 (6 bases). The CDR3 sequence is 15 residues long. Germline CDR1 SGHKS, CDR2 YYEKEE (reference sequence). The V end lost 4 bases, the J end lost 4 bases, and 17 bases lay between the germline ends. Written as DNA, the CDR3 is TGTGCCAGCAGCCCACCCCTCAGGGGAGGCACTGAAGCTTTCTTT. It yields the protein CASSPPLRGGTEAFF.

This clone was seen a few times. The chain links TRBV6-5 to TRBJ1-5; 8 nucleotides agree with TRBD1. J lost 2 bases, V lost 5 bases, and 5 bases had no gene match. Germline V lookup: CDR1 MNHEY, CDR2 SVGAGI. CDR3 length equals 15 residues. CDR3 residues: CASSHDRGGNQPQHF. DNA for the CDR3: TGTGCCAGCAGTCATGACAGGGGCGGCAATCAGCCCCAGCATTTT.

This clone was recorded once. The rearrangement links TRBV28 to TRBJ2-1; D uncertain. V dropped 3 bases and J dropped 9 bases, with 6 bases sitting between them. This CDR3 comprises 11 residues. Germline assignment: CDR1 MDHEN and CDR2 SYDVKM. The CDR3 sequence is CASSLFSEQFF. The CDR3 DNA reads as TGTGCCAGCAGTTTGTTTAGTGAGCAGTTCTTC.